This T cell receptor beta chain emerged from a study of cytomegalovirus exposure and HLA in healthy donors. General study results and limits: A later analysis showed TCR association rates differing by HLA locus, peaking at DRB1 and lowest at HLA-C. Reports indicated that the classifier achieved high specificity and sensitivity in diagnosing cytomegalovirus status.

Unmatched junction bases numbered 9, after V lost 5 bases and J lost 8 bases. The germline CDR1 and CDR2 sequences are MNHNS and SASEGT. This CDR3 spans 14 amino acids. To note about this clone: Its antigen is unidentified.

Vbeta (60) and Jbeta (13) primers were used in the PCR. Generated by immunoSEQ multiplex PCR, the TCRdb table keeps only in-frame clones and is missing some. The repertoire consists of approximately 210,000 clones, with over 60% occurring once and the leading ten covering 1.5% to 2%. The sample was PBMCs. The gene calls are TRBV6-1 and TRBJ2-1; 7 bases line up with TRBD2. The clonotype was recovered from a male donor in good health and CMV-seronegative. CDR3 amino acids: CASSNGGGAYEQFF. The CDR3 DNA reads TGTGCCAGCAGTAACGGGGGAGGGGCCTATGAGCAGTTCTTC.